This TCR beta chain was sequenced for a study of blood T cells in healthy people across ages. V lost 7 bases and J lost 6; bases outside the gene matches: 6. Germline CDR1 reads SQVTM; CDR2 reads ANQGSEA. The CDR3 covers 12 residues. The second PCR ran roughly 6 to 12 cycles with a sample-barcoded 5' primer and J-beta primers. TCRdb fed the 5' RACE reads into MiXCR, producing one record per CDR3 protein. In the table there are 450,000 to 650,000 distinct CDR3 sequences, 24% of which are singletons. The same sample was also used in a study of T cells of mothers and their children.

The chain recombines TRBV29-1 with TRBJ2-7; TRBD1 agrees at 10 bases. Sequencing was carried out using blood. This receptor was taken from a boy between 10 and 17 years old in good health. The CDR3 reads CSAGQGVAEQYF. For the CDR3, the DNA is TGCAGCGCTGGACAGGGGGTGGCCGAGCAGTACTTC.